The 6 T cell receptor beta chains reported below all come from one sample, sequenced in a study of T-cell reconstitution after alpha-beta-depleted transplantation in children. For TCRbeta, the library was prepared with unique molecular identifiers. TCRdb reprocessed the PCR reads via MiXCR and lists one record per CDR3 protein. The data show about 340,000 distinct CDR3 sequences, with 13% seen just once and around 4.5% held by the top ten. This material consisted of PBMCs, taken from the stem cell graft. The receptors were gathered from a human donor who donated a stem cell graft to a child with Fanconi anemia.

A few counts support this clonotype. The CDR3 region has the DNA TGTGCCAGCAGTGAATGGGGCAGGGAGTCGGACGAGCAGTACGTC. Translating it yields CASSEWGRESDEQYV. This rearrangement joins TRBV2 to TRBJ2-7; the D gene could be TRBD1 or TRBD2 (5 bases each). V lost 2 bases and J 5 bases, leaving 16 bases between the germline ends. The CDR3 length is 15 residues. Per germline, CDR1 SNHLY and CDR2 FYNNEI.

This clonotype was observed at least ten times. The chain is built from TRBV5-5 and TRBJ1-1, with 7 bases that match TRBD1. There are 16 residues in the CDR3. V dropped 4 bases and J dropped 9; count of bases not matched to a gene: 18. CDR1 is SGHKS and CDR2 is YYEKEE in the germline V gene (reference sequence). The CDR3 region has the DNA TGTGCCAGCAGCCGAGGGGGCTCACAGGGCACACCAAAAGCTTTCTTT. Protein sequence: CASSRGGSQGTPKAFF.

The rearrangement uses TRBV7-2 and TRBJ2-5; D may match TRBD1 or TRBD2 (5 bases each). The CDR3 runs to 15 residues. Germline CDR1 SGHTA, CDR2 FQGNSA. The V and J ends lost 5 bases and 5 bases respectively, with 18 bases between them. The CDR3 region has the DNA TGTGCCAGCAGCCCTCCAGGGTTCGGCGGGGAGACCCAGTACTTC. This gives the protein CASSPPGFGGETQYF.

This clonotype was seen many times. V is TRBV5-5 and J is TRBJ2-2; tentatively, D is TRBD1 (6 bases). Deletions cut 5 bases from V and 4 bases from J, with 9 bases between. The CDR3 runs 13 residues. Germline CDR1 SGHKS, CDR2 YYEKEE (reference sequence). CDR3 in amino acids: CASSWTVTGELFF. DNA for the CDR3: TGTGCCAGCAGTTGGACAGTCACCGGGGAGCTGTTTTTT.

This clonotype has a count of ten or more. The rearrangement joins TRBV7-6 to TRBJ2-2, with D tentatively TRBD1 or TRBD2 (5 bases each). CDR3 length: 15 amino acids. V was shortened by 4 bases and J by 4 bases, with 13 bases between the two germline ends. Per the germline V gene, CDR1 is SGHVS and CDR2 is FNYEAQ. The CDR3 region is CASSSAGGITGELFF. DNA for the CDR3: TGTGCCAGCAGCTCGGCTGGGGGTATCACCGGGGAGCTGTTTTTT.

The CDR3 loop reads CASSPVGGTSNQPQHF. CDR3 DNA sequence: TGTGCCAGCAGTCCCGTGGGGGGGACTAGCAATCAGCCCCAGCATTTT. This chain links TRBV6-1 with TRBJ1-5; D may be TRBD1 (5 bases). Germline values: CDR1 MNHNS, CDR2 SASEGT. The CDR3 extends over 16 amino acids. The ends were cut back, 5 bases at V and 0 bases at J, with 14 bases in the middle.